Listed here are 4 T cell receptor beta chains from one sample, sequenced in a study of T-cell reconstitution after alpha-beta-depleted transplantation in children. TCRbeta library construction was performed incorporating unique molecular identifiers. TCRdb itself ran the PCR reads through MiXCR, one entry per CDR3 protein. The top ten hold 13% to 15% of the sample, which has around 580,000 distinct CDR3 sequences, approximately 22% seen once. The sequencing here drew on PBMCs, mostly from graft donor cells, taken 360 days after TCRalphabeta/CD19-depleted stem cell transplant. The receptor source for this set is a boy in the first two years of life who had a stem cell transplant for acute myeloid leukemia, so the T cells may come from the graft donor.

This clonotype was counted many times. This chain uses TRBV4-3 with TRBJ2-3; 13 bases line up with TRBD2. Germline assignment: CDR1 LGHNA and CDR2 YSLEER. Losses at the gene ends were 8 bases for V and 2 bases for J; bases not matched to a gene: 10. The CDR3 covers 17 residues. DNA for the CDR3: TGCGCCAGCCGCCTTCTAACTAGCGGGGGGGCCACAGATACGCAGTATTTT. As protein: CASRLLTSGGATDTQYF.

This clonotype was seen at least ten times. This rearrangement joins TRBV28 to TRBJ1-2, with D possibly matching TRBD1 (6 bases). V lost 4 bases and J 5 bases, leaving 11 bases between the germline ends. Germline V CDR1 and CDR2: MDHEN, SYDVKM. The CDR3 totals 13 residues. The DNA for the CDR3 is TGTGCCAGCAGTTCACAGGGCCCATATGGCTACACCTTC. Translating it yields CASSSQGPYGYTF.

This clonotype was seen at least ten times. V gene TRBV10-3 combines with J gene TRBJ2-1; either TRBD1 or TRBD2 may fit D (6 bases each). CDR3 length: 15 residues. CDR1 and CDR2 (germline): ENHRY, SYGVKD. Deletions cut 3 bases from V and 8 bases from J, with 17 bases between. The DNA of the CDR3 is TGTGCCATCAGTGAAATGTGGGACACGGGGGATGAGCAGTTCTTC. It encodes CAISEMWDTGDEQFF.

This clonotype was seen many times. V gene TRBV7-2 combines with J gene TRBJ2-7; D not resolved. The length of the CDR3 is 13 residues. CDR1 SGHTA and CDR2 FQGNSA come from the germline V gene. V lost 5 bases to trimming and J lost 2 bases, with 10 bases between them. CDR3: CASSPYPTYEQYV. In nucleotides, the CDR3 is TGTGCCAGCAGCCCTTACCCCACCTACGAGCAGTACGTC.